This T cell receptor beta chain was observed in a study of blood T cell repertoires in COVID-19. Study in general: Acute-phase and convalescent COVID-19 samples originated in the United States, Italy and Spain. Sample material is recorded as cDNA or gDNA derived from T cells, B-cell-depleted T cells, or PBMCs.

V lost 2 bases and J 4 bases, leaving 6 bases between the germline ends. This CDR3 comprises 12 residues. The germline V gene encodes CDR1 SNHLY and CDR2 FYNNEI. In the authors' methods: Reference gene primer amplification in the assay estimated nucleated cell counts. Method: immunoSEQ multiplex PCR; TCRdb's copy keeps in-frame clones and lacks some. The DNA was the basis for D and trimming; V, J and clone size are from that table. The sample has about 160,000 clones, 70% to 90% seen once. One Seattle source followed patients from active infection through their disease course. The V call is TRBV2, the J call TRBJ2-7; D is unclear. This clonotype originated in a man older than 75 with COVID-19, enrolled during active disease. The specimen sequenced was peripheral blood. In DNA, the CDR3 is TGTGCCAGCAGTGAATACGGGTACGAGCAGTACTTC. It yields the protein CASSEYGYEQYF.